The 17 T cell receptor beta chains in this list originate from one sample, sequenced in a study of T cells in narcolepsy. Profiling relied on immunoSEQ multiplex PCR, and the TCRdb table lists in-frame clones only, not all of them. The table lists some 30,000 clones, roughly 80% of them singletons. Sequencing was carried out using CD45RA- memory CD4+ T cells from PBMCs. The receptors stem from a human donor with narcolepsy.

For the CDR3, the DNA is TGTGCCAGCAGGATAAGGGGTTCAGGAAACACCATATATTTT. Its translation: CASRIRGSGNTIYF. The chain has TRBV6-4 and TRBJ1-3, with a tentative D call TRBD1 (5 bases). Germline lookup yields CDR1 MRHNA and CDR2 SNTAGT. V was shortened by 6 bases and J by 4 bases, with 13 bases between the two germline ends. There are 14 residues in the CDR3.

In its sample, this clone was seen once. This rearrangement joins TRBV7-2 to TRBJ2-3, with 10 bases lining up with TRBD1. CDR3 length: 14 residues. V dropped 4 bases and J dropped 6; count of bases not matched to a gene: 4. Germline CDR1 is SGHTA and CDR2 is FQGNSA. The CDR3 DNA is TGTGCCAGCAGCTCGACAGGGGGCGCCGATACGCAGTATTTT. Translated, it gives CASSSTGGADTQYF.

CDR3 DNA: TGTGCCTGGAAGGGACCGGGGTCCTACGAGCAGTACTTC. As protein: CAWKGPGSYEQYF. The J gene is TRBJ2-5, the V gene TRBV30, with D possibly being TRBD1 or TRBD2 (5 bases each). Gene TRBJ2-7 matches the end of the DNA better, so the J call may be wrong. This CDR3 is built from 13 residues. The germline CDR1 and CDR2 sequences are GTSNPN and SVGIG (reference sequence).

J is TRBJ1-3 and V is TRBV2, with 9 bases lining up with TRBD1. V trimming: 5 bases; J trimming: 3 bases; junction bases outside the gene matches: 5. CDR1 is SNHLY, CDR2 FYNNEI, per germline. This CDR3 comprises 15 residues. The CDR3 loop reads CASSYTGGGGNTIYF. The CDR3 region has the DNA TGTGCCAGCAGTTACACAGGGGGCGGTGGAAACACCATATATTTT.

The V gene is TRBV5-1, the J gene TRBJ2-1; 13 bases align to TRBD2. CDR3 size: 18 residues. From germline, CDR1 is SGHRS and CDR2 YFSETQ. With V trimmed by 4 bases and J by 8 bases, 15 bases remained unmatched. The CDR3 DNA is TGCGCCAGCAGCGTTCTCTCAGGACTAGCGGGAGCAACAGATGAGCAGTTCTTC. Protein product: CASSVLSGLAGATDEQFF.

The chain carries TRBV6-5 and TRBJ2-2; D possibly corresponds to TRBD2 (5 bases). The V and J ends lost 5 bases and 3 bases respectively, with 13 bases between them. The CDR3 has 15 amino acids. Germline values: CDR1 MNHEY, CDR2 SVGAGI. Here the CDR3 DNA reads TGTGCCAGCAGTCAGGACCGAGCGGACACCGGGGAGCTGTTTTTT. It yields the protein CASSQDRADTGELFF.

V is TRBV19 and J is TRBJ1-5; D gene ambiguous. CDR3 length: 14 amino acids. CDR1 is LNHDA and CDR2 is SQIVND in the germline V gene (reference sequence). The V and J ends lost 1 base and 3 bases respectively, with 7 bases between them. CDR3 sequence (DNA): TGTGCCAGTAGTATAGTGGGGTTCAATCAGCCCCAGCATTTT. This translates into CASSIVGFNQPQHF.

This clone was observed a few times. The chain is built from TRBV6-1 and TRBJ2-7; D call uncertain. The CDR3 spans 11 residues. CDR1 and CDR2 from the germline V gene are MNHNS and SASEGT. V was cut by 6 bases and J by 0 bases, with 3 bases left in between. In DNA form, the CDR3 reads TGTGCCAGCAGGACCTCCTACGAGCAGTACTTC. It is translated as CASRTSYEQYF.

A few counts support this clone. The CDR3 loop reads CASSGLGGAGPQHF. Here the CDR3 DNA reads TGTGCCAGCAGTGGATTAGGGGGCGCGGGGCCCCAGCATTTT. The chain combines TRBV2 with TRBJ1-5, with 7 positions matching TRBD1. The CDR3 is made up of 14 amino acids. Germline CDR1 is SNHLY and CDR2 is FYNNEI. Losses at the gene ends were 4 bases for V and 9 bases for J; bases not matched to a gene: 9.

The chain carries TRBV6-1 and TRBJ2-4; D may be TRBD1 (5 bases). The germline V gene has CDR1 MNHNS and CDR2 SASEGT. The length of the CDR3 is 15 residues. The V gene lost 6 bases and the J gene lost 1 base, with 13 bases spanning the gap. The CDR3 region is CASSQGTDAKNIQYF. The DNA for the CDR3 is TGTGCCAGCAGCCAGGGTACTGATGCCAAAAACATTCAGTACTTC.

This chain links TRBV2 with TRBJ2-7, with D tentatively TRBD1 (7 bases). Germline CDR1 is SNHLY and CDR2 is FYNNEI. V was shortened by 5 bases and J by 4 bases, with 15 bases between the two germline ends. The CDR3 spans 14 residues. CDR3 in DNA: TGTGCCAGCAGTTCGGCCAGGGGGGCATACGAGCAGTACTTC. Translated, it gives CASSSARGAYEQYF.

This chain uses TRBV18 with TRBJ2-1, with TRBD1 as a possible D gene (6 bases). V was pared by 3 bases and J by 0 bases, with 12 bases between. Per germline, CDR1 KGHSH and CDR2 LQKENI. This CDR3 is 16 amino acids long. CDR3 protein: CASSPGTPSSYNEQFF. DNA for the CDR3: TGTGCCAGCTCACCGGGGACACCCAGCTCCTACAATGAGCAGTTCTTC.

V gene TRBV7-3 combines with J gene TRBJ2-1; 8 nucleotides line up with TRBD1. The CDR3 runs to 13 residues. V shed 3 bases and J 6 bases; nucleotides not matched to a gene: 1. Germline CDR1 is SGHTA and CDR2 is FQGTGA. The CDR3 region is CASSFGQGNEQFF. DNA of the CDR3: TGTGCCAGCAGCTTTGGACAGGGCAATGAGCAGTTCTTC.

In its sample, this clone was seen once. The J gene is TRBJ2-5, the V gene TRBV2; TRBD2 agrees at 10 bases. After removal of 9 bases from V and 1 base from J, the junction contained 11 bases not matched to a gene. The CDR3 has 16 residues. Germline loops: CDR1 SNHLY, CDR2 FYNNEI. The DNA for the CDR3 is TGTGCCAGAGCGAGAGGACTAGCGGAGATCCAAGAGACCCAGTACTTC. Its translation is CARARGLAEIQETQYF.

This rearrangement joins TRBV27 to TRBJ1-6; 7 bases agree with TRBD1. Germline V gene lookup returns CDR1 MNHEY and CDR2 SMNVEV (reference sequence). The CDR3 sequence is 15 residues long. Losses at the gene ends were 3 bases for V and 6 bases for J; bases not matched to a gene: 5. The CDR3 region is CASSFDDRANSPLHF. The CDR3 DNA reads TGTGCCAGCAGTTTTGACGACAGGGCTAATTCACCCCTCCACTTT.

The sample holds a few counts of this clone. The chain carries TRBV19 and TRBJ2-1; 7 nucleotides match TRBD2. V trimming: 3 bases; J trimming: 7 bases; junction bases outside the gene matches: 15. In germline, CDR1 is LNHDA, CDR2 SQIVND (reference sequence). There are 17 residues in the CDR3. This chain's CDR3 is CASSMSASGPESNEQFF. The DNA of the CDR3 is TGTGCCAGTAGTATGTCCGCTAGCGGACCTGAGTCGAATGAGCAGTTCTTC.

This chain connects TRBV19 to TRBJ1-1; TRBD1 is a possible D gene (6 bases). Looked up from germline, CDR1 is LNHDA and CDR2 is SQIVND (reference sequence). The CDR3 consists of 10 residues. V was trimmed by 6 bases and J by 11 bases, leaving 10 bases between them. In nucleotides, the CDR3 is TGTGCCAGTAGCGGGGGGCTTGCTTTCTTT. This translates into CASSGGLAFF.